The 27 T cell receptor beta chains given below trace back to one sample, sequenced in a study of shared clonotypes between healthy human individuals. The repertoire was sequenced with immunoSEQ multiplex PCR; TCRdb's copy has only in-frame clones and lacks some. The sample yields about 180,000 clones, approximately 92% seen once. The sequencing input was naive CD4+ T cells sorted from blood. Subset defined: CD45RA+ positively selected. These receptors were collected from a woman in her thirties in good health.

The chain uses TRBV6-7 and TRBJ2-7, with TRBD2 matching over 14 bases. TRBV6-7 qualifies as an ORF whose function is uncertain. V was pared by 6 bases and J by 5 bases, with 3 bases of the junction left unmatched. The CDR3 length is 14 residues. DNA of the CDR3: TGTGCCAGCAGCGGGACTAGCGGGAGTGACGAGCAGTACTTC. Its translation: CASSGTSGSDEQYF.

DNA for the CDR3: TGTGCCAGCGCTTCGGGGGGGTACTCCTACGAGCAGTACTTC. It translates to CASASGGYSYEQYF. V and J are TRBV4-2 and TRBJ2-7; 8 nucleotides agree with TRBD2. Germline V lookup: CDR1 LGHNA, CDR2 YNFKEQ. V gave up 8 bases and J gave up 0 bases; unmatched junction bases: 6. CDR3 length: 14 amino acids.

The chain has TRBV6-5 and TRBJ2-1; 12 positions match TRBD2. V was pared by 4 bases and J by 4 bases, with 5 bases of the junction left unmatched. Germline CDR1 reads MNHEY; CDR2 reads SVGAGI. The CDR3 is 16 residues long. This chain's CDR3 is CASSSQLAGGYNEQFF. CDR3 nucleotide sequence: TGTGCCAGCAGTTCCCAACTAGCGGGGGGATACAATGAGCAGTTCTTC.

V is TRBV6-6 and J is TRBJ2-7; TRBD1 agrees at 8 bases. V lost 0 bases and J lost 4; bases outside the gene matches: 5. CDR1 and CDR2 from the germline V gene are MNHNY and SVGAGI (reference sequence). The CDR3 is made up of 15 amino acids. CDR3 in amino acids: CASSYSSRQGYEQYF. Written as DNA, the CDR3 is TGTGCCAGCAGTTACTCGTCTCGACAGGGGTACGAGCAGTACTTC.

The CDR3 bases are TGTGCCAGTAGACAAACCCCCTTCTCCGAGCAGTACTTC. Translating gives CASRQTPFSEQYF. The rearrangement uses TRBV19 and TRBJ2-7; D is ambiguous. Germline values: CDR1 LNHDA, CDR2 SQIVND (reference sequence). Trimming shortened V by 6 bases and J by 6 bases, and 15 bases separated the two germline ends. This CDR3 has 13 residues.

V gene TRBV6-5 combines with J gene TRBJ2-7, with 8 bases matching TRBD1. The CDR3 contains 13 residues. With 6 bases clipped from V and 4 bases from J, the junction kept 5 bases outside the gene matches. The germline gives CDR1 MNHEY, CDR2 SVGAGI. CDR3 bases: TGTGCCAGCAGCCTCGACAGGGGTTACGAGCAGTACTTC. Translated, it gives CASSLDRGYEQYF.

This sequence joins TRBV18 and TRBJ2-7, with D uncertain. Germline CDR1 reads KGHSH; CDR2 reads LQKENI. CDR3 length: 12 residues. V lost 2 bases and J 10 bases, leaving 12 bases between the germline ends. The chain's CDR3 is CASSPSINLQYF. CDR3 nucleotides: TGTGCCAGCTCACCATCTATTAATCTTCAGTACTTC.

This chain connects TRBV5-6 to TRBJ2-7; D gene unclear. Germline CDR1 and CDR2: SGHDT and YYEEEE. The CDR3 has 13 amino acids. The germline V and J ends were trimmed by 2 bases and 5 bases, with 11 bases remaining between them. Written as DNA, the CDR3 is TGTGCCAGCAGCTTAGGTGTCGCCCACGAGCAGTACTTC. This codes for CASSLGVAHEQYF.

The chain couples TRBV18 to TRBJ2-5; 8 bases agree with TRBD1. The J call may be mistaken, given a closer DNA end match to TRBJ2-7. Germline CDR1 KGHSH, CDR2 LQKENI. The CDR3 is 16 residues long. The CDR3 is CASSPNQGARRYEQYF. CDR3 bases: TGTGCCAGCTCGCCTAACCAGGGGGCGCGTAGGTACGAGCAGTACTTC.

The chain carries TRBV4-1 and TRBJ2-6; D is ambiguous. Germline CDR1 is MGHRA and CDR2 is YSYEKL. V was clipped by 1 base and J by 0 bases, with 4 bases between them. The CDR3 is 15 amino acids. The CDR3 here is CASSQAYSGANVLTF. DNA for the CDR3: TGCGCCAGCAGCCAAGCATACTCTGGGGCCAACGTCCTGACTTTC.

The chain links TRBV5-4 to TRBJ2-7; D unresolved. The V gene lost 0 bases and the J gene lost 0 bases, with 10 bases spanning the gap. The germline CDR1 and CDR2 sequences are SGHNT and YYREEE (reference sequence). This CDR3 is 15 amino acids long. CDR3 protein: CASSLEVGYSYEQYF. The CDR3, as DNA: TGTGCCAGCAGCTTGGAGGTGGGGTACTCCTACGAGCAGTACTTC.

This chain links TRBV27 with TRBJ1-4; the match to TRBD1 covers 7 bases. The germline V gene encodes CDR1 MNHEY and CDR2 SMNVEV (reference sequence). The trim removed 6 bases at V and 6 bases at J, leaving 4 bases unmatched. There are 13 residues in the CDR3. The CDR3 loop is CASRRQGDEKLFF. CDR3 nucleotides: TGTGCCAGCAGGCGACAGGGAGATGAAAAACTGTTTTTT. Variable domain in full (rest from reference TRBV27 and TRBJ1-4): EAQVTQNPRYLITVTGKKLTVTCSQNMNHEYMSWYRQDPGLGLRQIYYSMNVEVTDKGDVPEGYKVSRKEKRNFPLILESPSPNQTSLYFCASRRQGDEKLFFGSGTQLSVL.

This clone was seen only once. The DNA for the CDR3 is TGTGCCAGCAGCCATCGAGGGACTAGCGGTTACAATGAGCAGTTCTTC. Translation gives CASSHRGTSGYNEQFF. The chain uses TRBV4-2 and TRBJ2-1; 11 bases map to TRBD2. V shed 3 bases and J 4 bases; nucleotides not matched to a gene: 5. The CDR3 extends over 16 amino acids. Germline assignment: CDR1 LGHNA and CDR2 YNFKEQ.

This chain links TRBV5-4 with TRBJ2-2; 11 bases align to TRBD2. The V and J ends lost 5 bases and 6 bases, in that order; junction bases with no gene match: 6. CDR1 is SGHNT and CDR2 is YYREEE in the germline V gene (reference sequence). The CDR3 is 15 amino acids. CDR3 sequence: CASRLAGGPSGELFF. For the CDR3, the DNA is TGTGCCAGCAGGTTAGCGGGAGGGCCTTCCGGGGAGCTGTTTTTT.

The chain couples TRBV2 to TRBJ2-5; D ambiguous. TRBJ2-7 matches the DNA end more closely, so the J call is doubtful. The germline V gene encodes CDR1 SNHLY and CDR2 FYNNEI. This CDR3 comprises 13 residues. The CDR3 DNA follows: TGTGCCACCCTCGATGGGCGCTCCTACGAGCAGTACTTC. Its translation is CATLDGRSYEQYF.

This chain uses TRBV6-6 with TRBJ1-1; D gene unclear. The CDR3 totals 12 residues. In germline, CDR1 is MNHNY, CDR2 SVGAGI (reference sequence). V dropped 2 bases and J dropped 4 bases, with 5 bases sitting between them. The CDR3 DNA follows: TGTGCCAGCAGTTACCTCGGCACTGAAGCTTTCTTT. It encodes CASSYLGTEAFF.

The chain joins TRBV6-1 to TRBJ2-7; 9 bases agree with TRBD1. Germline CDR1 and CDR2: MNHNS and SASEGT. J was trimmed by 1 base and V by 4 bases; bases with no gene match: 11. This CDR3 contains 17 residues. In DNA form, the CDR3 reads TGTGCCAGCAGTGGTGGACAGGGGTACAGGTCGTCCTACGAGCAGTACTTC. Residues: CASSGGQGYRSSYEQYF.

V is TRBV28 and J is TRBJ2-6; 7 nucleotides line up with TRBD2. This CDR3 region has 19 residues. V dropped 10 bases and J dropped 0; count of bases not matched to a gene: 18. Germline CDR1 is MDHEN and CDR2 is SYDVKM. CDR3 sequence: CATLPPGIAGTSGANVLTF. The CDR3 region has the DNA TGTGCCACCCTACCCCCCGGGATAGCGGGTACCTCTGGGGCCAACGTCCTGACTTTC.

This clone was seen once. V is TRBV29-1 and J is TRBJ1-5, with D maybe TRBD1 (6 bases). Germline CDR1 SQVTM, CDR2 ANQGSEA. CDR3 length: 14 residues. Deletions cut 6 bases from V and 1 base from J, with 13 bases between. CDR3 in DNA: TGCAGCGTCTCACAGGGCTTCAGCAATCAGCCCCAGCATTTT. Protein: CSVSQGFSNQPQHF.

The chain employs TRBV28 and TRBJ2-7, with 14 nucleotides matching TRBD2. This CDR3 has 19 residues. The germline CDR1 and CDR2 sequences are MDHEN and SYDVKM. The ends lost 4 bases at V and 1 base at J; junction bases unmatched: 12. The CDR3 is CASSSPGLAGEWESYEQYF. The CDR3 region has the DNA TGTGCCAGCAGTTCGCCGGGACTAGCGGGAGAGTGGGAATCCTACGAGCAGTACTTC.

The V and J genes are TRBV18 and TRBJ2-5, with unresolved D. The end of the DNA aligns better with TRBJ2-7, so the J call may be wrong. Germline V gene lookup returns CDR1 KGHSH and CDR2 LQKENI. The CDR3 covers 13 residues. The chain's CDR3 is CASSPFQSNEQYF. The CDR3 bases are TGTGCCAGCTCACCTTTTCAGAGCAACGAGCAGTACTTC.

CDR3 nucleotide sequence: TGTGCCAGTAGTATAGATCTAGGGGGACAGCTGATCTCTGGAAACACCATATATTTT. Amino acids: CASSIDLGGQLISGNTIYF. The chain couples TRBV19 to TRBJ1-3; 7 bases map to TRBD1. V shed 0 bases and J 0 bases; nucleotides not matched to a gene: 11. The CDR3 consists of 19 residues. Per germline, CDR1 LNHDA and CDR2 SQIVND (reference sequence).

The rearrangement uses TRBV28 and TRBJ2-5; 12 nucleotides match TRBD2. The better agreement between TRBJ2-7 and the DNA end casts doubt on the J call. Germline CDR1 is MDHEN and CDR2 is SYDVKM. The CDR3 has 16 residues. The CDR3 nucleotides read TGTGCCATCCACAGCGGGACTAGCGGGCTCCCCGACGAGCAGTACTTC. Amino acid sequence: CAIHSGTSGLPDEQYF.

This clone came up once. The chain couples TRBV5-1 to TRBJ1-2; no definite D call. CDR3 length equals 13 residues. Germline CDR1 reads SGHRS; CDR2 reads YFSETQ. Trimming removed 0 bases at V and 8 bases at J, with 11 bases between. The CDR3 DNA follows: TGCGCCAGCAGCTTGGCACGTTCAGAGGGCTACACCTTC. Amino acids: CASSLARSEGYTF.

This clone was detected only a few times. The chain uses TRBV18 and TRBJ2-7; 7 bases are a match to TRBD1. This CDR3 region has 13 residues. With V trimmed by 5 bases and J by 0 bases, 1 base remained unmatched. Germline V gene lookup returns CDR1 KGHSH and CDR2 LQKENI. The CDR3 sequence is CASSTGVSYEQYF. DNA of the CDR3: TGTGCCAGCTCAACAGGGGTCTCCTACGAGCAGTACTTC. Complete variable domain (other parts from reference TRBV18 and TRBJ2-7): NAGVMQNPRHLVRRRGQEARLRCSPMKGHSHVYWYRQLPEEGLKFMVYLQKENIIDESGMPKERFSAEFPKEGPSILRIQQVVRGDSAAYFCASSTGVSYEQYFGPGTRLTVT.

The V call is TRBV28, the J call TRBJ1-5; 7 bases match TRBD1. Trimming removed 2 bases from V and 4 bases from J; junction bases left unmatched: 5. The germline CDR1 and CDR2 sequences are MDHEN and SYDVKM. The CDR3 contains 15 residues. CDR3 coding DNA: TGTGCCAGCAGTTTACCGACAGGGCTAAATCAGCCCCAGCATTTT. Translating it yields CASSLPTGLNQPQHF.

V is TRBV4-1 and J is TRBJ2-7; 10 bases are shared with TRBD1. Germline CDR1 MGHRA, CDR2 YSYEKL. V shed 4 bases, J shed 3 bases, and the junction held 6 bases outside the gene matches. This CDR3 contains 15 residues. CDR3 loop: CASSRDRGRRYEQYF. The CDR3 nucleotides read TGCGCCAGCAGCCGCGACAGGGGGCGCCGCTACGAGCAGTACTTC.